The present T cell receptor beta chain was sequenced within a study of OX40 agonist ivuxolimab in advanced cancers. Measured with immunoSEQ multiplex PCR; TCRdb has only the in-frame clones, and not every one. The sample contains 90,000 to 95,000 clones, 80% to 90% of which appear only once. Germline V gives CDR1 SNHLY, CDR2 FYNNEI. The CDR3 spans 13 residues. With 2 bases removed from V and 6 bases from J, the gap between germline ends came to 11 bases. The sample holds one count of this clone. This chain joins TRBV2 and TRBJ2-7; D ambiguous. Sequenced here: CD4+ or CD8+ T cells sorted from blood, sampled in a trial of the OX40 agonist ivuxolimab. The source is an adult with an advanced solid tumor such as melanoma, head and neck, liver or kidney cancer. The CDR3 loop reads CASSELVLTEQYV. DNA of the CDR3: TGTGCCAGCAGTGAACTTGTCCTCACCGAGCAGTACGTC.